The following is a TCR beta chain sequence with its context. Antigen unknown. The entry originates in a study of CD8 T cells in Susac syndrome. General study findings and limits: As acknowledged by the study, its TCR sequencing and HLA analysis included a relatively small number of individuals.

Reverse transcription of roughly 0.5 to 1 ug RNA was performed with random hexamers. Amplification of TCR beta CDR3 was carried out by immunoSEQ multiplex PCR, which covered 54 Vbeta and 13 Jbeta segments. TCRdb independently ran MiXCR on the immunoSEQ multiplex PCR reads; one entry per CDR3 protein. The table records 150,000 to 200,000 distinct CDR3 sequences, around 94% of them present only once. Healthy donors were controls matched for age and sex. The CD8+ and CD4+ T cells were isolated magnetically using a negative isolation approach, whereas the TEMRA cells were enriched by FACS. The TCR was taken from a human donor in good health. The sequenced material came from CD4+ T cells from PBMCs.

CDR3 nucleotides: TGTGCCAGCAGCTTATCCTTGCCGAACACCGGGGAGCTGTTTTTT. It specifies CASSLSLPNTGELFF. The chain links TRBV11-3 to TRBJ2-2; no clear D. Germline V gene data show CDR1 as SGHNT and CDR2 as YENEEA. There are 15 residues in the CDR3. V lost 2 bases and J 0 bases, leaving 7 bases between the germline ends.